Following are 12 T cell receptor beta chains from one sample sequenced in a study of PD-1 blockade in classical Hodgkin lymphoma. Every patient experienced relapse after autologous stem cell transplantation, and brentuximab vedotin exposure varied. Assay: immunoSEQ multiplex PCR; the TCRdb copy retains only in-frame clones and omits some. The data contain some 30,000 clones, roughly 70% of them singletons. Sequencing used peripheral blood mononuclear cells (PBMCs), obtained before the second cycle of nivolumab. All receptors derive from a human donor with classical Hodgkin lymphoma.

The chain couples TRBV27 to TRBJ2-7; no definite D call. Germline CDR1 and CDR2: MNHEY and SMNVEV (reference sequence). The CDR3 runs to 12 residues. V was trimmed by 5 bases and J by 2 bases, leaving 7 bases between them. The CDR3 reads CASSPLAYEQYF. In nucleotides, the CDR3 is TGTGCCAGCAGTCCATTAGCCTACGAGCAGTACTTC.

The genes are TRBV6-1 and TRBJ2-7; D is possibly TRBD1 or TRBD2 (6 bases each). CDR3 length equals 14 residues. V was clipped by 2 bases and J by 3 bases, with 11 bases between them. Germline loops: CDR1 MNHNS, CDR2 SASEGT. CDR3 residues: CASSERGGYYEQYF. In DNA, the CDR3 is TGTGCCAGCAGTGAAAGAGGGGGGTACTACGAGCAGTACTTC.

The V and J genes are TRBV5-1 and TRBJ1-3; no firm D call. CDR3 size: 12 residues. Germline-derived CDR1 and CDR2 are SGHRS and YFSETQ. Trimming removed 4 bases at V and 10 bases at J, with 12 bases between. In DNA form, the CDR3 reads TGCGCCAGCAGCATGGACGGGTTTACCATATATTTT. Translated: CASSMDGFTIYF.

The gene calls are TRBV9 and TRBJ2-2; D is unclear. With 2 bases removed from V and 5 bases from J, the gap between germline ends came to 7 bases. Germline V lookup: CDR1 SGDLS, CDR2 YYNGEE. The CDR3 is made up of 13 amino acids. This CDR3 reads CASSVLQTGELFF. In DNA form, the CDR3 reads TGTGCCAGCAGCGTCCTTCAGACCGGGGAGCTGTTTTTT.

This clone appeared once. The V and J genes are TRBV7-2 and TRBJ2-3; D call uncertain. This CDR3 comprises 14 residues. The V gene's germline CDR1 is SGHTA and CDR2 FQGNSA. The ends were cut back, 1 base at V and 1 base at J, with 6 bases in the middle. CDR3 sequence: CASSLGSGTDTQYF. In DNA form, the CDR3 reads TGTGCCAGCAGCTTAGGAAGCGGCACAGATACGCAGTATTTT.

The V call is TRBV15, the J call TRBJ2-1; TRBD2 aligns across 7 bases. The V and J ends lost 0 bases and 2 bases, in that order; junction bases with no gene match: 1. The germline gives CDR1 LNHNV, CDR2 YYDKDF (reference sequence). The CDR3 consists of 15 residues. The CDR3 loop reads CATSRDRGAYNEQFF. The CDR3 coding sequence is TGTGCCACCAGCAGAGACCGGGGGGCCTACAATGAGCAGTTCTTC.

This clone was observed a few times. The genes are TRBV30 and TRBJ2-7, with a possible D match to TRBD2 (6 bases). Trimming removed 5 bases at V and 6 bases at J, with 17 bases between. The CDR3 covers 13 residues. The V gene's germline CDR1 is GTSNPN and CDR2 SVGIG (reference sequence). CDR3 coding DNA: TGTGCCTGGGGAGGGTCCGTTAAGGTCGAGCAGTACTTC. This encodes CAWGGSVKVEQYF.

The chain uses TRBV28 and TRBJ1-3, with TRBD1 matching over 7 bases. Germline V gene lookup returns CDR1 MDHEN and CDR2 SYDVKM. This CDR3 has 14 amino acids. The V segment lost 5 bases and the J segment 4 bases; nucleotides outside the gene matches: 5. CDR3 sequence reads: CASSIQGGGNTIYF. The DNA of the CDR3 is TGTGCCAGCAGTATTCAGGGGGGAGGAAACACCATATATTTT.

The chain links TRBV6-1 to TRBJ2-7, with D possibly TRBD1 on 5 matching bases. V was pared by 7 bases and J by 1 base, with 11 bases between. This CDR3 contains 13 residues. The germline V gene has CDR1 MNHNS and CDR2 SASEGT. CDR3 loop: CASKLRVSYEQYV. The CDR3 DNA reads TGTGCCAGCAAACTCAGGGTTTCCTACGAGCAGTACGTC.

The chain couples TRBV4-2 to TRBJ2-1; TRBD2 aligns across 8 bases. Looked up from germline, CDR1 is LGHNA and CDR2 is YNFKEQ. V trimming: 5 bases; J trimming: 5 bases; junction bases outside the gene matches: 8. CDR3 length: 15 amino acids. Here the CDR3 DNA reads TGTGCCAGCAGCTTGATAGCGGGACCTAACAATGAGCAGTTCTTC. It yields the protein CASSLIAGPNNEQFF.

This rearrangement joins TRBV27 to TRBJ1-6; D perhaps matches TRBD1 (6 bases). Trimming pared 0 bases from V and 9 bases from J, leaving 9 bases between. The germline CDR1 and CDR2 sequences are MNHEY and SMNVEV (reference sequence). The length of the CDR3 is 14 residues. Written as DNA, the CDR3 is TGTGCCAGCAGTTTATCGAGGGGGGTTTCACCCCTCCACTTT. This codes for CASSLSRGVSPLHF.

This sequence joins TRBV15 and TRBJ2-7; TRBD1 is a possible D gene (6 bases). The ends were cut back, 3 bases at V and 3 bases at J, with 12 bases in the middle. In germline, CDR1 is LNHNV, CDR2 YYDKDF (reference sequence). The CDR3 is made up of 14 amino acids. The CDR3 reads CATSRDSNNYEQYV. The CDR3 region has the DNA TGTGCCACCAGCAGGGACAGTAACAACTACGAGCAGTACGTC.